Each of the 8 T cell receptor beta chains below was sequenced from the same sample in a study of spatial heterogeneity in lung cancer. As for time point: sample taken at primary tumor resection. The authors sequenced whole RNA from tumor, nontumor lung or frozen PBMC without sorting. TCRdb reprocessed the 5' RACE reads with MiXCR, giving one entry per CDR3 protein. The table shows 26,000 or so distinct CDR3 sequences, with 8.4% occurring only once. The source material was PBMCs, sampled at surgery. The origin of the receptors is a female donor with early-stage non-small cell lung cancer.

V and J are TRBV11-3 and TRBJ2-5; weak D call: TRBD2 (6 bases). Trimming left V 5 bases short and J 3 bases short, with 22 bases between. This CDR3 has 17 amino acids. Germline-derived CDR1 and CDR2 are SGHNT and YENEEA. Here the CDR3 reads CASSPRNLASRKETQYF. The CDR3 DNA reads TGTGCCAGCAGCCCACGTAACCTAGCGAGTCGGAAAGAGACCCAGTACTTC.

This clonotype was seen at least ten times. The J gene is TRBJ2-6, the V gene TRBV6-5; D remains unclear. The V gene lost 2 bases and the J gene lost 4 bases, with 9 bases spanning the gap. Germline-derived CDR1 and CDR2 are MNHEY and SVGAGI. CDR3 length: 15 amino acids. The CDR3: CASSYRVSGANVLTF. The DNA of the CDR3 is TGTGCCAGCAGTTACAGGGTTTCAGGGGCCAACGTCCTGACTTTC.

As regards this clonotype: This clone may be a read error of a much larger clone one base away. This chain connects TRBV11-3 to TRBJ1-3; 8 bases align to TRBD1. Germline V gene lookup returns CDR1 SGHNT and CDR2 YENEEA. The CDR3 runs 13 residues. The CDR3, as DNA: TGTGCCGGCAGCTCGGAGGGACAGGCCGGCATATATTTT. This sequence encodes CAGSSEGQAGIYF.

The sample holds many counts of this clonotype. The rearrangement links TRBV20-1 to TRBJ2-1; 10 nucleotides agree with TRBD2. With 6 bases clipped from V and 4 bases from J, the junction kept 6 bases outside the gene matches. The germline V gene encodes CDR1 DFQATT and CDR2 SNEGSKA (reference sequence). CDR3 length equals 14 residues. CDR3 bases: TGCAGTGCCCGGGGACTAGCGATATACAATGAGCAGTTCTTC. Its translation: CSARGLAIYNEQFF.

The V call is TRBV7-9, the J call TRBJ2-5; tentative D call: TRBD1 (6 bases). The germline CDR1 and CDR2 sequences are SEHNR and FQNEAQ (reference sequence). CDR3 size: 14 residues. V was clipped by 2 bases and J by 3 bases, with 10 bases between them. CDR3 DNA: TGTGCCAGCAGCTTACAGGGGTCCAAAGAGACCCAGTACTTC. Its protein product is CASSLQGSKETQYF.

The chain couples TRBV11-2 to TRBJ1-5, with D uncertain. V gave up 0 bases and J gave up 7 bases, with 7 bases separating them. The germline gives CDR1 SGHAT, CDR2 FQNNGV. The CDR3 is 13 residues long. The CDR3 region is CASSLDPDQPQHF. The CDR3 nucleotides are TGTGCCAGCAGCTTAGATCCGGACCAGCCCCAGCATTTT.

This clonotype was counted at least ten times. The CDR3 region has the DNA TGTGCCAGCAGCTTAGCTAGTGGAAGGTTTACCTATAATTCACCCCTCCACTTT. Residues: CASSLASGRFTYNSPLHF. The chain employs TRBV7-2 and TRBJ1-6; no clear D. Trimming left V 0 bases short and J 2 bases short, with 14 bases between. The CDR3 covers 18 residues. Germline values: CDR1 SGHTA, CDR2 FQGNSA.

The chain has TRBV20-1 and TRBJ2-3; no clear D. This CDR3 has 14 residues. Per the germline V gene, CDR1 is DFQATT and CDR2 is SNEGSKA (reference sequence). Deletions cut 3 bases from V and 1 base from J, with 11 bases between. CDR3 amino acids: CSASVGLGTDTQYF. In DNA, the CDR3 is TGCAGTGCTAGTGTAGGGCTTGGCACAGATACGCAGTATTTT.